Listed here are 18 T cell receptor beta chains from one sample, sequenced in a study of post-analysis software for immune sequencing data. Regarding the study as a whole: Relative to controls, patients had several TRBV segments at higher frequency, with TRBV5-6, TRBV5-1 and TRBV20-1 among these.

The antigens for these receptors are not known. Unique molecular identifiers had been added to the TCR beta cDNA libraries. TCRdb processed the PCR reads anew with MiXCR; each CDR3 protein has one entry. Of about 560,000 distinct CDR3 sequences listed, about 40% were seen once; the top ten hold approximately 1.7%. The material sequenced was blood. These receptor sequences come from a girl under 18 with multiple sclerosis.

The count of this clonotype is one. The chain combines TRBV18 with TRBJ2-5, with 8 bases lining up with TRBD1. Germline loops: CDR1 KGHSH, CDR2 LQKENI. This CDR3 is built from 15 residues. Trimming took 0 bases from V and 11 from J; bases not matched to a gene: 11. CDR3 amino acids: CASSPPGTGLNLQYF. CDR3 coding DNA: TGTGCCAGCTCACCACCCGGGACAGGTCTGAATCTGCAGTACTTC.

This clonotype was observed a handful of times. CDR3 DNA: TGTGCCAGCAGCTTACAACAGGGGGCCAACATTCAGTACTTC. Translated, it gives CASSLQQGANIQYF. J is TRBJ2-4 and V is TRBV7-8; 9 bases are a match to TRBD1. Germline V gene sequence: CDR1 SGHVS, CDR2 FQNEAQ. The CDR3 loop spans 14 amino acids. Trimming took 2 bases from V and 7 from J; bases not matched to a gene: 3.

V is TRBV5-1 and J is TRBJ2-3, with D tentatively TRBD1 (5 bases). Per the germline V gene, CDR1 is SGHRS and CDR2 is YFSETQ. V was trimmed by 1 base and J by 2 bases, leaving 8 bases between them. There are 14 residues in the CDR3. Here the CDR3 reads CASSLWTSTDTQYF. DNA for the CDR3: TGCGCCAGCAGCTTGTGGACATCCACAGATACGCAGTATTTT.

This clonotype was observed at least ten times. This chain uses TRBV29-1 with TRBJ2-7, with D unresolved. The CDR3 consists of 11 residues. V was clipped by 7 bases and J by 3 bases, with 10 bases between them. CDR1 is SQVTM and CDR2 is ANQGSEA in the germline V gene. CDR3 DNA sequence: TGCAGCGGCCGATCAGGCTACGAGCAGTACTTC. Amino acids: CSGRSGYEQYF.

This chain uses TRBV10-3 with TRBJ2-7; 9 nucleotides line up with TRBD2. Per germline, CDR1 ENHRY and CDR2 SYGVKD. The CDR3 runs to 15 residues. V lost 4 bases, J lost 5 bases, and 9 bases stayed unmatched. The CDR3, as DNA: TGTGCCATCAGTGCCCTAGCGGGGCCGAGGGACGAGCAGTACTTC. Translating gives CAISALAGPRDEQYF.

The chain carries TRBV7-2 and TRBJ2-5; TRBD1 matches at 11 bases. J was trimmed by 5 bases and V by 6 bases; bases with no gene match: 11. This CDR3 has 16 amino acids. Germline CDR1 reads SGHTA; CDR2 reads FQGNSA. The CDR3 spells CASSRIGTGGIETQYF. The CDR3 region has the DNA TGTGCCAGCAGTAGGATCGGGACAGGGGGGATTGAGACCCAGTACTTC.

CDR3 residues: CATLLAGGLEQYF. The CDR3 coding sequence is TGTGCCACCTTATTAGCGGGGGGGCTCGAGCAGTACTTC. The chain is built from TRBV10-3 and TRBJ2-7; 11 bases line up with TRBD2. Per germline, CDR1 ENHRY and CDR2 SYGVKD. Trimming cost V 10 bases and J 6 bases; bases outside gene matches: 8. This CDR3 is 13 amino acids long.

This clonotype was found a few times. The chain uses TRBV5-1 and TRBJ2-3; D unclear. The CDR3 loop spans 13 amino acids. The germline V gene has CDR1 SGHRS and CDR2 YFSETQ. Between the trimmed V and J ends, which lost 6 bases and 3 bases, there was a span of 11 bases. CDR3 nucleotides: TGCGCCAGCAACGAGTGGGTAACAGATACGCAGTATTTT. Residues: CASNEWVTDTQYF.

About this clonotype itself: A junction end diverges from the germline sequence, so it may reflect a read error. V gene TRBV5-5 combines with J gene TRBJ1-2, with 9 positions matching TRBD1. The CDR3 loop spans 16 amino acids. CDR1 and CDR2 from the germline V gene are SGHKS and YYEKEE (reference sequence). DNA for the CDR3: TGTGCCGGCAGCTCTGCCGGGACAGGGCGCGACTATGGCTACACCTTC. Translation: CAGSSAGTGRDYGYTF.

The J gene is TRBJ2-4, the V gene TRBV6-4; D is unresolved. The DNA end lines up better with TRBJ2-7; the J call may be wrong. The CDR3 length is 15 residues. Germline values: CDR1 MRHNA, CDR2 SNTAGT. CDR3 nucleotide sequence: TGTGCCAGCAGAACCCGGGCCGGCGGTCCCTACGAGCAGTACTTC. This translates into CASRTRAGGPYEQYF.

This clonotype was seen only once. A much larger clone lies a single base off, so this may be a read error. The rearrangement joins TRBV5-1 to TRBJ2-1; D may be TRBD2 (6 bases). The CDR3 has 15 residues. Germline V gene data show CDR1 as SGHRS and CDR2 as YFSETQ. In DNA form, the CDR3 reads TGCGCCGGCAGCTCCGGGAGTTCTGCCTACAATGAGCAGTTCTTC. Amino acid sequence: CAGSSGSSAYNEQFF.

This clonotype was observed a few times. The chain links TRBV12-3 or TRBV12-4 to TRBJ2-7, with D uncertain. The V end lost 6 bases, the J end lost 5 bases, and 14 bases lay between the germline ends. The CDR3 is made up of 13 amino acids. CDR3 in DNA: TGTGCCAGCAGCCCTTCGGAAAAAGACGAGCAGTACTTC. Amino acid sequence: CASSPSEKDEQYF.

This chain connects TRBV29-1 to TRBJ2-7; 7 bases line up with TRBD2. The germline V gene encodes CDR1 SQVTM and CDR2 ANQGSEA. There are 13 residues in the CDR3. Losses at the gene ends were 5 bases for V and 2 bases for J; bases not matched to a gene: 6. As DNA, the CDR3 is TGCAGCGTTTTGGGAGCGGGAACCTACGAGCAGTACTTC. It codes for CSVLGAGTYEQYF.

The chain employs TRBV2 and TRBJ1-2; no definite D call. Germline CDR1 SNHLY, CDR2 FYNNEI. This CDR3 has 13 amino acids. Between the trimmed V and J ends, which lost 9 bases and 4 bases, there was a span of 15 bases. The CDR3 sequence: CASLRSWGYGYTF. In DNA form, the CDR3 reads TGTGCCAGTCTACGGAGCTGGGGCTATGGCTACACCTTC.

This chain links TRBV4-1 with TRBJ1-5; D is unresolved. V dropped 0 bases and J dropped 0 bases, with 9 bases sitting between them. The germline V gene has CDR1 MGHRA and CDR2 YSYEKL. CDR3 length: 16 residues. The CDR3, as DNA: TGCGCCAGCAGCCAAGAAGACACCTATAGCAATCAGCCCCAGCATTTT. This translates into CASSQEDTYSNQPQHF.

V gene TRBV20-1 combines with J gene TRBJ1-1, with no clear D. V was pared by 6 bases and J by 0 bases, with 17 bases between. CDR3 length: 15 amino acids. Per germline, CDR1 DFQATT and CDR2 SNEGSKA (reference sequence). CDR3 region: CSAPPRQQMNTEAFF. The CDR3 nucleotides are TGCAGTGCCCCCCCTAGGCAGCAAATGAACACTGAAGCTTTCTTT.

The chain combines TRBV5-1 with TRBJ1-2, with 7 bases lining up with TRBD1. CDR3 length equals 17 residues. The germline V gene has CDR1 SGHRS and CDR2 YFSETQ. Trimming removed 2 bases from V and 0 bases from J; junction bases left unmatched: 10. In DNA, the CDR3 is TGCGCCAGCAGCTTAGCCGCTGACAGGGTCACTAACTATGGCTACACCTTC. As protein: CASSLAADRVTNYGYTF.

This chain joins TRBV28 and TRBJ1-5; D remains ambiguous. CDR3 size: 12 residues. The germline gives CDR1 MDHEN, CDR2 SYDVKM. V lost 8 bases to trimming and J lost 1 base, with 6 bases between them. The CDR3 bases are TGTGCCAGCCAACCGAGCAATCAGCCCCAGCATTTT. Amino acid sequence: CASQPSNQPQHF.